A single sample gave rise to the 6 T cell receptor beta chains below, sequenced in a study. The method was immunoSEQ multiplex PCR; TCRdb's version includes in-frame clones alone and lacks a portion of them. This table holds about 50,000 clones, roughly 93% found once. The sequencing input was PBMCs. The receptors shown here come from a man between 35 and 55 years old with rheumatoid arthritis.

This rearrangement joins TRBV19 to TRBJ2-7; TRBD1 agrees at 8 bases. V gave up 5 bases and J gave up 0 bases; unmatched junction bases: 9. Germline values: CDR1 LNHDA, CDR2 SQIVND (reference sequence). The CDR3 contains 16 residues. The CDR3 here is CASSASRTGSSYEQYF. The CDR3 region has the DNA TGTGCCAGTAGTGCTTCCCGGACAGGGAGCTCCTACGAGCAGTACTTC. The full variable domain, with the rest looked up from reference TRBV19 and TRBJ2-7, is DGGITQSPKYLFRKEGQNVTLSCEQNLNHDAMYWYRQDPGQGLRLIYYSQIVNDFQKGDIAEGYSVSREKKESFPLTVTSAQKNPTAFYLCASSASRTGSSYEQYFGPGTRLTVT.

The genes are TRBV3-1 (or the pseudogene TRBV3-2) and TRBJ1-3, with D possibly being TRBD1 (6 bases). CDR1 is LGHDT and CDR2 is YNNKEL in the germline V gene (reference sequence). The V end was cut by 3 bases, the J end by 0 bases, with 9 bases between. The CDR3 has 15 amino acids. CDR3 DNA sequence: TGTGCCAGCAGCCAGGACAGTATCTCTGGAAACACCATATATTTT. It yields the protein CASSQDSISGNTIYF.

This rearrangement joins TRBV28 to TRBJ1-4; D perhaps matches TRBD1 (6 bases). The CDR3 has 15 amino acids. Germline V CDR1 and CDR2: MDHEN, SYDVKM. V lost 6 bases and J lost 4, with 15 bases in between. CDR3 nucleotide sequence: TGTGCCAGCAGCGGCACAGGGTCCGGTAATGAAAAACTGTTTTTT. As protein: CASSGTGSGNEKLFF.

The rearrangement links TRBV6-6 to TRBJ2-2; D unclear. V was cut by 6 bases and J by 1 base, with 15 bases left in between. The CDR3 runs to 16 residues. Germline-derived CDR1 and CDR2 are MNHNY and SVGAGI (reference sequence). CDR3 DNA sequence: TGTGCCAGCAGCAGCTCCTGGCAGCTGAACACCGGGGAGCTGTTTTTT. Protein product: CASSSSWQLNTGELFF.

The rearrangement joins TRBV6-1 to TRBJ1-1, with D unresolved. Per germline, CDR1 MNHNS and CDR2 SASEGT. V was clipped by 3 bases and J by 3 bases, with 11 bases between them. There are 14 residues in the CDR3. CDR3 protein: CASSEIEGHTEAFF. The CDR3 DNA sequence: TGTGCCAGCAGTGAGATCGAAGGGCACACTGAAGCTTTCTTT.

This clone was detected once. The chain carries TRBV12-3 or TRBV12-4 and TRBJ2-1; TRBD1 might be the D (5 bases). The germline V and J ends were trimmed by 4 bases and 6 bases, with 10 bases remaining between them. This CDR3 has 13 amino acids. CDR3 sequence reads: CASSWTDSNEQFF. The CDR3 nucleotides are TGTGCCAGCAGTTGGACCGACAGCAATGAGCAGTTCTTC.